A single sample is the source of the 21 T cell receptor beta chains below, sequenced in a study of T cells in Graves' hyperthyroidism and ophthalmopathy. The investigators amplified TCR beta CDR3 regions from RNA transcripts. The HTBI primer set was used in a first-round RT-PCR of the TCR CDR3. TCRdb re-called the multiplex PCR reads through MiXCR, storing one row per CDR3 protein. The sample has about 740,000 distinct CDR3 sequences, 13% to 15% seen once; the top ten hold about 10%. The sample comprised blood. These receptors originate from a woman aged 18 to 35 with Graves' hyperthyroidism.

The chain carries TRBV27 and TRBJ2-7; D unclear. V dropped 4 bases and J dropped 3 bases, with 16 bases sitting between them. The CDR3 is 15 residues long. Germline CDR1 reads MNHEY; CDR2 reads SMNVEV (reference sequence). The CDR3 reads CASSSPQRSLYEQYF. DNA for the CDR3: TGTGCCAGCAGTTCCCCCCAGAGGAGCCTCTACGAGCAGTACTTC.

This rearrangement joins TRBV6-2 or TRBV6-3 to TRBJ2-7, with no clear D. The V gene's germline CDR1 is MNHEY and CDR2 SVGEGT. Trimming pared 2 bases from V and 3 bases from J, leaving 8 bases between. The CDR3 is made up of 13 amino acids. This CDR3 reads CASSYQTFYEQYF. CDR3 DNA: TGTGCCAGCAGTTACCAGACCTTCTACGAGCAGTACTTC.

This clonotype showed up many times. The CDR3 region is CASSLAGTGLHTF. CDR3 sequence (DNA): TGTGCCAGCAGTTTAGCCGGGACAGGTTTGCACACCTTC. The chain recombines TRBV12-3 or TRBV12-4 with TRBJ1-2; 8 bases are shared with TRBD1. V gave up 0 bases and J gave up 12 bases; unmatched junction bases: 6. The CDR3 contains 13 residues.

This clonotype was counted ten times or more. The chain carries TRBV7-9 and TRBJ1-1; D is unclear. Between the trimmed V and J ends, which lost 1 base and 1 base, there was a span of 4 bases. The CDR3 extends over 13 amino acids. Germline CDR1 is SEHNR and CDR2 is FQNEAQ (reference sequence). CDR3 loop: CASSLGANTEAFF. CDR3 nucleotide sequence: TGTGCCAGCAGCTTAGGGGCGAACACTGAAGCTTTCTTT. Looking up the rest from reference TRBV7-9 and TRBJ1-1 gives the full variable domain: DTGVSQNPRHKITKRGQNVTFRCDPISEHNRLYWYRQTLGQGPEFLTYFQNEAQLEKSRLLSDRFSAERPKGSFSTLEIQRTEQGDSAMYLCASSLGANTEAFFGQGTRLTVV.

The V and J genes are TRBV28 and TRBJ2-5; D call uncertain. The CDR3 is made up of 13 amino acids. Trimming shortened V by 2 bases and J by 5 bases, and 9 bases separated the two germline ends. Germline CDR1 and CDR2: MDHEN and SYDVKM. The CDR3 is CASSLNSMETQYF. As DNA, the CDR3 is TGTGCCAGCAGTTTAAACTCCATGGAGACCCAGTACTTC.

V gene TRBV6-1 combines with J gene TRBJ2-2; 10 bases align to TRBD1. V was pared by 3 bases and J by 14 bases, with 6 bases of the junction left unmatched. The CDR3 is made up of 13 amino acids. Germline-derived CDR1 and CDR2 are MNHNS and SASEGT. CDR3 DNA: TGTGCCAGCAGTGACGGTGGGACAGGGGTTCTGTTTTTT. It is translated as CASSDGGTGVLFF.

The CDR3 bases are TGTGCCTGGAGGTACACCGCCCCAGGGAGCTCCTATAATTCACCCCTCCACTTT. This sequence encodes CAWRYTAPGSSYNSPLHF. This rearrangement joins TRBV30 to TRBJ1-6; D is perhaps TRBD1 (5 bases). This CDR3 comprises 18 residues. V was pared by 3 bases and J by 0 bases, with 18 bases between. In germline, CDR1 is GTSNPN, CDR2 SVGIG (reference sequence).

This clonotype was seen more than once but under ten times. This chain uses TRBV5-8 with TRBJ1-1, with TRBD1 matching over 8 bases. This CDR3 contains 15 residues. The germline V gene encodes CDR1 SGHTS and CDR2 YDEGEE. The J segment lost 3 bases and the V segment lost 1 base, leaving 5 bases of the junction unmatched. CDR3 loop: CASSLRQGRYTEAFF. The CDR3, as DNA: TGTGCCAGCAGCTTGAGACAGGGGCGCTACACTGAAGCTTTCTTT.

In its sample, this clonotype was seen many times. The chain is built from TRBV7-9 and TRBJ2-1; possible D gene TRBD2, 6 bases. Germline values: CDR1 SEHNR, CDR2 FQNEAQ (reference sequence). The CDR3 spans 14 residues. The V end lost 1 base, the J end lost 7 bases, and 11 bases lay between the germline ends. CDR3 in amino acids: CASSLVGGPNEQFF. CDR3 DNA sequence: TGTGCCAGCAGCTTAGTTGGAGGGCCGAATGAGCAGTTCTTC.

This clonotype occurred many times. J is TRBJ2-7 and V is TRBV6-5, with D possibly matching TRBD1 (6 bases). V lost 2 bases and J 3 bases, leaving 11 bases between the germline ends. The length of the CDR3 is 14 residues. Germline loops: CDR1 MNHEY, CDR2 SVGAGI. The chain's CDR3 is CASSYRDTNYEQYF. The CDR3 DNA sequence: TGTGCCAGCAGTTACCGGGACACCAACTACGAGCAGTACTTC.

This clonotype was seen more than once but under ten times. The V call is TRBV13, the J call TRBJ1-5; D is perhaps TRBD1 (5 bases). Trimming removed 0 bases at V and 7 bases at J, with 13 bases between. This CDR3 has 15 amino acids. From germline, CDR1 is PRHDT and CDR2 FYEKMQ (reference sequence). The CDR3 coding sequence is TGTGCCAGCAGCTTAGGTCCAGGGATCATCCAGCCCCAGCATTTT. Encoded protein: CASSLGPGIIQPQHF. Full variable domain (missing parts from reference TRBV13 and TRBJ1-5): AAGVIQSPRHLIKEKRETATLKCYPIPRHDTVYWYQQGPGQDPQFLISFYEKMQSDKGSIPDRFSAQQFSDYHSELNMSSLELGDSALYFCASSLGPGIIQPQHFGDGTRLSIL.

This clonotype has only a few counts. The CDR3 DNA reads as TGTGCCAGCAGTCTCCGGGGACGGTTCAGCTACACCTTC. It is translated as CASSLRGRFSYTF. The V and J genes are TRBV12-3 or TRBV12-4 and TRBJ1-2, with D perhaps matching TRBD1 (5 bases). The CDR3 sequence is 13 residues long. Trimming pared 5 bases from V and 9 bases from J, leaving 16 bases between.

The V and J genes are TRBV12-3 or TRBV12-4 and TRBJ2-1; 11 bases fit TRBD2. V lost 7 bases and J lost 4; bases outside the gene matches: 6. The CDR3 runs 15 residues. The CDR3 loop reads CASNLGTSGYNEQFF. CDR3 DNA: TGTGCCAGCAATCTAGGGACTAGCGGATACAATGAGCAGTTCTTC.

This clonotype has just a few counts. The V and J genes are TRBV6-1 and TRBJ2-7; D not resolved. This CDR3 contains 14 residues. V gave up 2 bases and J gave up 5 bases, with 13 bases separating them. Germline loops: CDR1 MNHNS, CDR2 SASEGT. CDR3 amino acids: CASSEPALGNEQYF. The DNA for the CDR3 is TGTGCCAGCAGTGAACCGGCTTTGGGGAACGAGCAGTACTTC.

The chain links TRBV27 to TRBJ2-1; 7 nucleotides match TRBD1. V lost 3 bases to trimming and J lost 10 bases; unmatched junction nucleotides: 21. Germline CDR1 reads MNHEY; CDR2 reads SMNVEV (reference sequence). The CDR3 has 18 residues. In DNA form, the CDR3 reads TGTGCCAGCAGTTTTTTTTATACAGGGGACAACGGCTCAGGGGAGCAGTTCTTC. Its protein product is CASSFFYTGDNGSGEQFF.

The genes are TRBV6-6 and TRBJ2-7, with D hard to call. Germline V gives CDR1 MNHNY, CDR2 SVGAGI (reference sequence). CDR3 length equals 16 residues. The V gene lost 0 bases and the J gene lost 4 bases, with 16 bases spanning the gap. DNA of the CDR3: TGTGCCAGCAGTTACTCGGGGTCGCTAGAAGGGTACGAGCAGTACTTC. This codes for CASSYSGSLEGYEQYF.

At least ten counts were recorded for this clonotype. In nucleotides, the CDR3 is TGTGCCAGCAGTTTCCCTGCAGGGGCCTACGAGCAGTACTTC. It encodes CASSFPAGAYEQYF. The gene calls are TRBV28 and TRBJ2-7; D may be TRBD1 (6 bases). Looked up from germline, CDR1 is MDHEN and CDR2 is SYDVKM. This CDR3 spans 14 amino acids. Trimming left V 3 bases short and J 2 bases short, with 11 bases between. Full variable domain (outside the CDR3, taken from reference TRBV28 and TRBJ2-7): DVKVTQSSRYLVKRTGEKVFLECVQDMDHENMFWYRQDPGLGLRLIYFSYDVKMKEKGDIPEGYSVSREKKERFSLILESASTNQTSMYLCASSFPAGAYEQYFGPGTRLTVT.

This clonotype has at least ten counts. This rearrangement joins TRBV20-1 to TRBJ2-2; no clear D. Trimming pared 2 bases from V and 4 bases from J, leaving 8 bases between. The CDR3 has 13 amino acids. Germline-derived CDR1 and CDR2 are DFQATT and SNEGSKA (reference sequence). CDR3 coding DNA: TGCAGTGCTAGACCCCGAGGCACCGGGGAGCTGTTTTTT. It encodes CSARPRGTGELFF.

This sequence joins TRBV19 and TRBJ2-2; 8 bases fit TRBD1. Unmatched junction bases numbered 4, after V lost 4 bases and J lost 3 bases. The CDR3 sequence is 15 residues long. Germline lookup yields CDR1 LNHDA and CDR2 SQIVND (reference sequence). CDR3 nucleotide sequence: TGTGCCAGTAGTACGTACAGGGGGGACACCGGGGAGCTGTTTTTT. Amino acids: CASSTYRGDTGELFF. The complete variable domain, with remaining parts taken from reference TRBV19 and TRBJ2-2, reads DGGITQSPKYLFRKEGQNVTLSCEQNLNHDAMYWYRQDPGQGLRLIYYSQIVNDFQKGDIAEGYSVSREKKESFPLTVTSAQKNPTAFYLCASSTYRGDTGELFFGEGSRLTVL.

The chain recombines TRBV11-2 with TRBJ2-5; no firm D call. Germline V gene lookup returns CDR1 SGHAT and CDR2 FQNNGV. The CDR3 runs to 15 residues. V gave up 1 base and J gave up 3 bases, with 12 bases separating them. The CDR3 loop is CASSLVTAREETQYF. The CDR3, as DNA: TGTGCCAGCAGCTTAGTCACAGCTCGAGAAGAGACCCAGTACTTC.

In its sample, this clonotype was seen many times. The gene calls are TRBV2 and TRBJ1-6; perhaps TRBD1 as D (6 bases). The germline gives CDR1 SNHLY, CDR2 FYNNEI. The V and J ends lost 5 bases and 8 bases respectively, with 13 bases between them. The CDR3 is 14 residues long. The chain's CDR3 is CASSRLRGDSPLHF. The CDR3 nucleotides read TGTGCCAGCAGTCGTTTAAGGGGGGATTCACCCCTCCACTTT.